This TCR beta chain derives from a study of control samples from healthy donors and cancer patients. This CDR3 is built from 12 residues. V was clipped by 6 bases and J by 8 bases; unmatched bases: 2. Germline-derived CDR1 and CDR2 are MDHEN and SYDVKM. Method: immunoSEQ multiplex PCR; TCRdb's copy keeps in-frame clones and lacks some. This repertoire shows roughly 130,000 clones, roughly 89% found once; its top ten account for around 11%. This clonotype originated in a man aged 30-40 years in good health. The chain joins TRBV28 to TRBJ1-2; 11 positions match TRBD1. Specimen: blood. The CDR3 spells CASRRTGGGYTF. The DNA of the CDR3 is TGTGCCAGCAGAAGGACAGGGGGCGGCTACACCTTC.